These T cell receptor beta chains were read from a single sample in a study of chemoradiotherapy in HPV16-positive cancers. Measured with immunoSEQ multiplex PCR; TCRdb has only the in-frame clones, and not every one. The table records 15,000 to 20,000 clones, about 90% of them present only once. The input for sequencing was blood, taken from a patient who underwent chemoradiotherapy. These receptors originate from a human donor with HPV-associated anogenital cancer. Each CDR3 is given with its conserved first and last residue. The D gene is left open where the match is weak. Clone size, where shown, is once, few, many, or a class for clones that have expanded.

v_gene,abundance,d_gene,j_gene,len,CDR3aa,CDR3nt
TRBV4-1,-,-,TRBJ1-1,15,CASSQAAPGAPEAFF,TGCGCCAGCAGCCAAGCGGCCCCAGGGGCCCCTGAAGCTTTCTTT
TRBV15,-,TRBD1,TRBJ2-3,15,CATAERDRETDTQYF,TGTGCCACCGCGGAACGGGACAGGGAGACAGATACGCAGTATTTT
TRBV9,once,-,TRBJ2-5,14,CASSPGVGGETQYF,TGTGCCAGCAGCCCAGGGGTAGGGGGAGAGACCCAGTACTTC
TRBV5-4,-,-,TRBJ2-7,16,CASSLGSDLLSYEQYF,TGTGCCAGCAGCTTGGGATCCGACCTTTTATCCTACGAGCAGTACTTC
TRBV5-1,-,-,TRBJ1-1,11,CASKQETEAFF,TGCGCCAGCAAGCAAGAGACTGAAGCTTTCTTT
TRBV19,-,-,TRBJ1-5,15,CASTTDPRGNQPQHF,TGTGCCAGTACCACGGACCCTCGGGGCAATCAGCCCCAGCATTTT
TRBV5-1,-,TRBD2,TRBJ2-3,15,CASSLAGGQADTQYF,TGCGCCAGCAGCTTGGCGGGGGGGCAGGCAGATACGCAGTATTTT
TRBV6-5,-,-,TRBJ2-1,16,CASSYSRVRRGNEQFF,TGTGCCAGCAGTTACTCGAGAGTTCGGCGGGGAAATGAGCAGTTCTTC
TRBV2,-,TRBD1,TRBJ1-4,14,CASSQDRESEKLFF,TGTGCCAGCAGCCAGGACAGGGAAAGTGAAAAACTGTTTTTT
TRBV10-3,-,TRBD2,TRBJ2-7,14,CAIRELASSYEQYF,TGTGCCATCAGGGAACTAGCGAGTTCCTACGAGCAGTACTTC
TRBV5-4,-,TRBD1,TRBJ2-5,15,CASSSGNRGRETQYF,TGTGCCAGCAGCTCAGGAAACAGGGGGAGGGAGACCCAGTACTTC
TRBV6-4,few,-,TRBJ1-5,14,CASSEFRGNSPQHF,TGTGCCAGCAGTGAATTCCGGGGGAATTCACCCCAGCATTTT
TRBV19,-,-,TRBJ2-6,15,CASSPQGAGANVLTF,TGTGCCAGTAGTCCCCAGGGTGCCGGGGCCAACGTCCTGACTTTC
TRBV28,medium-sized,-,TRBJ1-1,12,CASRETMSAAFF,TGTGCCAGCAGGGAAACAATGTCTGCGGCTTTCTTT
TRBV5-1,-,TRBD1,TRBJ1-3,17,CASSPGRGLSAGNTIYF,TGCGCCAGCTCTCCGGGCAGGGGGTTAAGTGCTGGAAACACCATATATTTT
TRBV7-9,-,-,TRBJ2-5,14,CASSLDAGVETQYF,TGTGCCAGCAGCTTAGATGCAGGGGTGGAGACCCAGTACTTC
TRBV28,-,TRBD2,TRBJ2-5,17,CASRTLYGLAGLGTQYF,TGTGCCAGCAGAACTCTTTATGGACTAGCGGGACTGGGGACCCAGTACTTC
TRBV10-2,-,-,TRBJ1-3,15,CASSALGDSGNTIYF,TGCGCCAGCAGTGCACTAGGAGACTCTGGAAACACCATATATTTT
TRBV28,-,-,TRBJ2-5,15,CASSWGLGHQETQYF,TGTGCCAGCAGTTGGGGGCTGGGACACCAAGAGACCCAGTACTTC
TRBV4-2,-,-,TRBJ1-5,14,CASSQDWGSQPQHF,TGTGCCAGCAGCCAAGATTGGGGTAGTCAGCCCCAGCATTTT
TRBV19,-,-,TRBJ2-7,13,CASSSPEAYEQYF,TGTGCCAGTAGTTCCCCCGAGGCCTACGAGCAGTACTTC
TRBV19,-,-,TRBJ1-1,13,CASSLESGLEAFF,TGTGCCAGTAGTCTCGAATCAGGTCTTGAAGCTTTCTTT
TRBV5-1,once,-,TRBJ1-1,15,CASSLLGDVNTEAFF,TGCGCCAGCAGCTTGCTGGGGGATGTGAACACTGAAGCTTTCTTT
TRBV6-5,-,TRBD2,TRBJ2-1,14,CASKSGSSYNEQFF,TGTGCCAGCAAAAGCGGGAGCTCCTACAATGAGCAGTTCTTC
TRBV30,-,-,TRBJ2-1,12,CAWSRTDAEQFF,TGTGCCTGGAGTCGTACCGACGCTGAGCAGTTCTTC
TRBV30,once,-,TRBJ1-4,14,CAWSSGQGGEKLFF,TGTGCCTGGTCTTCCGGCCAGGGCGGTGAAAAACTGTTTTTT
TRBV27,-,-,TRBJ2-7,14,CASSSRSTPREQYF,TGTGCCAGCAGTTCCAGGTCCACCCCCCGCGAGCAGTACTTC
TRBV5-4,-,TRBD1,TRBJ1-2,16,CASSLLPKDRGLGYTF,TGTGCCAGCAGCCTCTTACCAAAGGACAGGGGGCTTGGCTACACCTTC
TRBV19,-,-,TRBJ1-1,15,CASSIDLWGPSEAFF,TGTGCCAGTAGTATAGATCTTTGGGGACCTAGTGAAGCTTTCTTT
TRBV5-6,-,TRBD2,TRBJ2-2,15,CASSLGLAGTGELFF,TGTGCCAGCAGCTTGGGACTAGCGGGCACCGGGGAGCTGTTTTTT
TRBV25-1,-,TRBD1,TRBJ1-6,15,CASSESHRGRSPLHF,TGTGCCAGCAGTGAATCCCACAGGGGAAGATCACCCCTCCACTTT
TRBV2,once,-,TRBJ2-5,15,CASRPTGTYQETQYF,TGTGCCAGCAGGCCGACAGGTACCTACCAAGAGACCCAGTACTTC
TRBV5-8,-,-,TRBJ2-4,14,CASSLDSGRNIQYF,TGTGCCAGCAGCTTAGATAGTGGGAGAAACATTCAGTACTTC